The clone carrying this TCR beta chain was seen a handful of times. Its specificity is unknown. The data belong to a study of CD4 T cells in relation to SARS-CoV-2 and coronaviruses. The study, taken as a whole, reports: This crossreactivity analysis covered spike protein alone, no other viral proteins.

Unexposed donor CD4+ T cells date from about 2011-2018, before the COVID-19 pandemic. Some clones are missing from TCRdb's copy, which holds only in-frame ones; the method was immunoSEQ multiplex PCR. The sample records around 56,000 clones, 70% to 90% being singletons. V shed 6 bases and J shed 4 bases, with 12 bases lying between them. In germline, CDR1 is KGHSH, CDR2 LQKENI. This CDR3 has 13 amino acids. The V and J genes are TRBV18 and TRBJ1-2; a weak D match, TRBD1 (6 bases). The receptor was isolated from a human donor in good health. Sequences were obtained from memory CD4+ T cells from PBMCs. CDR3 in DNA: TGTGCCAGCTCGCCGGACAGCAGCTATGGCTACACCTTC. Encoded protein: CASSPDSSYGYTF.